This TCR beta chain stems from a study of blood T cell repertoires in COVID-19. The germline gives CDR1 MNHEY, CDR2 SVGAGI. The CDR3 spans 13 residues. V gave up 4 bases and J gave up 2 bases, with 8 bases separating them. The method was immunoSEQ multiplex PCR; TCRdb's version includes in-frame clones alone and lacks a portion of them. This sample has some 180,000 clones, with 80% to 90% found just once. The chain carries TRBV6-5 and TRBJ1-2; no clear D. This receptor was taken from a woman of 80 years or more with COVID-19, enrolled during active disease. Sample: peripheral blood. CDR3 sequence reads: CASSSGPNYGYTF. The CDR3 bases are TGTGCCAGCAGTTCAGGCCCAAACTATGGCTACACCTTC.